Listed below are T cell receptor beta chains from one sample, sequenced in a study of blood T cell repertoires in COVID-19. The assay was immunoSEQ multiplex PCR, and TCRdb's table has in-frame clones only and misses some. The sample shows around 110,000 clones, approximately 84% of them seen only once. The material sequenced was peripheral blood. The receptors here all came from a man in his 70s with active or convalescent COVID-19. CDR3s include the opening cysteine and the closing phenylalanine or tryptophan. Each record gives: CDR3 length, D gene, J gene, clone size, V gene, CDR3 DNA, CDR3 protein. The D gene is left open where the match is weak. Size tells how often a clone was seen (once, few, many) or the class of an expanded clone, and some rows leave it out.

17,NA,TRBJ2-3,NA,TRBV5-8,TGTGCCAGCAGCTTGGCCGGAGGGGCGGCAGGGACAGATACGCAGTATTTT,CASSLAGGAAGTDTQYF
14,TRBD1,TRBJ1-1,NA,TRBV5-4,TGTGCCAGCAGCGTGGGACAGAGAAACACTGAAGCTTTCTTT,CASSVGQRNTEAFF
15,TRBD2,TRBJ2-3,NA,TRBV7-2,TGTGCCAGCAGCTTCTCGGGAGGGTTTGATGATACGCAGTATTTT,CASSFSGGFDDTQYF
14,NA,TRBJ1-1,NA,TRBV18,TGTGCCAGCTCACGTTTAGATGTGAGCACTGAAGCTTTCTTT,CASSRLDVSTEAFF
15,TRBD2,TRBJ2-1,NA,TRBV5-1,TGCGCCAGCAGATACGGACTAGCGGGAAATAATGAGCAGTTCTTC,CASRYGLAGNNEQFF
16,TRBD1,TRBJ2-7,NA,TRBV27,TGTGCCAGCAGTTTGAGCGCGACAGGGCAAACCTACGAGCAGTACTTC,CASSLSATGQTYEQYF
15,TRBD2,TRBJ2-1,NA,TRBV18,TGTGCCAGCTCACCCCGGACCCCGGGAGGGGATGAGCAGTTCTTC,CASSPRTPGGDEQFF
15,NA,TRBJ1-1,NA,TRBV6-1,TGTGCCAGCAGTGACGGACTGCTAGGGAACACTGAAGCTTTCTTT,CASSDGLLGNTEAFF
14,NA,TRBJ1-6,NA,TRBV11-2,TGTGCCAGCAGCGCGGACAAAGCCACTTCACCCCTCCACTTT,CASSADKATSPLHF
14,NA,TRBJ2-2,few,TRBV7-9,TGTGCCAGCGACGAGGGGGAGAACACCGGGGAGCTGTTTTTT,CASDEGENTGELFF
13,NA,TRBJ1-4,NA,TRBV5-6,TGTGCCAGCAGCTTGAGAGCTACAGAGGGACTGTTTTTT,CASSLRATEGLFF
15,TRBD2,TRBJ2-2,NA,TRBV16,TGTGCCAGCAGCCATACCGCGGGAGGCACCGGGGAGCTGTTTTTT,CASSHTAGGTGELFF
13,TRBD2,TRBJ2-2,NA,TRBV2,TGTGCCAGCAGCTATCGGGAGGCCGGGGAGCTGTTTTTT,CASSYREAGELFF
17,TRBD1,TRBJ2-5,NA,TRBV5-8,TGTGCCAGCAGCATCGGCACGAACACAGGGGGTGAGGAGACCCAGTACTTC,CASSIGTNTGGEETQYF
14,TRBD1,TRBJ1-4,NA,TRBV6-5,TGTGCCAGCAGTAGGGACAGGTCTGGGGAAAAACTGTTTTTT,CASSRDRSGEKLFF
15,NA,TRBJ1-3,NA,TRBV5-1,TGCGCCAGCAGTACAGGGAATGACGCTGGAAACACCATATATTTT,CASSTGNDAGNTIYF
18,NA,TRBJ2-3,NA,TRBV12-2,TGTGCAAGTCGCCTAGGGAATATCGGACTCCCTGGCACAGATACGCAGTATTTT,CASRLGNIGLPGTDTQYF
16,TRBD1,TRBJ1-3,NA,TRBV7-2,TGTGCCAGCAGCTTCGCCGGGACAGGGCGTGGAAACACCATATATTTT,CASSFAGTGRGNTIYF